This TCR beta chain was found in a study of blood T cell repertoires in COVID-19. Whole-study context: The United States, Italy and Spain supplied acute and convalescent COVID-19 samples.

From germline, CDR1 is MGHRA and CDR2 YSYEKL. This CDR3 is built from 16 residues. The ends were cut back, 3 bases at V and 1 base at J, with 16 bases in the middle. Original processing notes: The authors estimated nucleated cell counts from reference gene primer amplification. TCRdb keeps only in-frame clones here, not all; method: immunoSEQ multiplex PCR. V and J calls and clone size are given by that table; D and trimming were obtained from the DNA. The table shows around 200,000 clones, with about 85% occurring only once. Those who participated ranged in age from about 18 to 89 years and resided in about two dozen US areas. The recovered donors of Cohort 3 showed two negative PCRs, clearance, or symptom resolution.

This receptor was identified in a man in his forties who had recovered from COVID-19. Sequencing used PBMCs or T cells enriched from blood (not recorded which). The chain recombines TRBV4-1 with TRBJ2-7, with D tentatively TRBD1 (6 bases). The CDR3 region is CASSHSTGLSSYEQYF. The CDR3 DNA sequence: TGCGCCAGCAGCCATAGTACAGGGTTATCTTCCTACGAGCAGTACTTC.